A single sample is the source of the 9 T cell receptor beta chains below, sequenced in a study of tissue T cells after allogeneic stem cell transplantation. The repertoire was sequenced with immunoSEQ multiplex PCR; TCRdb's copy has only in-frame clones and lacks some. The sample holds some 2,000 clones; approximately 80% are singletons and the top ten take 8.8%. The sequencing here drew on colon tissue, taken at autopsy. Source of these receptors: a male patient aged 40 to 69 with steroid-refractory graft-versus-host disease after an allogeneic stem cell transplant. The graft donor may have given rise to some T cells.

A single count supports this clone. V is TRBV7-8 and J is TRBJ2-7; a possible D gene is TRBD1 (5 bases). This CDR3 is built from 15 residues. Germline assignment: CDR1 SGHVS and CDR2 FQNEAQ. V was trimmed by 0 bases and J by 5 bases, leaving 14 bases between them. In DNA, the CDR3 is TGTGCCAGCAGCTTAGCAGGTTTGCAGGGTCACGAGCAGTACTTC. Translation gives CASSLAGLQGHEQYF.

This clone was picked up one time. The V gene is TRBV10-3, the J gene TRBJ2-7; tentatively, D is TRBD2 (6 bases). Germline CDR1 reads ENHRY; CDR2 reads SYGVKD. The CDR3 length is 14 residues. Between the trimmed V and J ends, which lost 10 bases and 0 bases, there was a span of 16 bases. The CDR3 region is CATNGGLSSYEQYF. CDR3 coding DNA: TGTGCCACCAACGGGGGATTAAGCTCCTACGAGCAGTACTTC.

This rearrangement joins TRBV7-2 to TRBJ2-4; D remains ambiguous. The CDR3 runs 12 residues. From germline, CDR1 is SGHTA and CDR2 FQGNSA. V dropped 5 bases and J dropped 9 bases, with 11 bases sitting between them. The CDR3 loop reads CASSPSASIQYF. The CDR3 nucleotides are TGTGCCAGCAGCCCCTCTGCGAGCATTCAGTACTTC.

The CDR3 DNA is TGTGCCAGCAGCTTAGGGGGGGCAGGGCGTCGAGAGACCCAGTACTTC. Translating it yields CASSLGGAGRRETQYF. V usage is TRBV7-2 and J usage is TRBJ2-5, with D perhaps given as TRBD1 or TRBD2 (6 bases each). CDR3 size: 16 residues. V was clipped by 1 base and J by 4 bases, with 16 bases between them. CDR1 SGHTA and CDR2 FQGNSA come from the germline V gene.

The gene calls are TRBV29-1 and TRBJ2-3, with a possible D match to TRBD2 (6 bases). V dropped 7 bases and J dropped 1 base, with 18 bases sitting between them. Per germline, CDR1 SQVTM and CDR2 ANQGSEA. This CDR3 comprises 15 residues. The CDR3 sequence: CSAPQGGEGTDTQYF. Written as DNA, the CDR3 is TGCAGCGCCCCCCAGGGCGGGGAGGGCACAGATACGCAGTATTTT.

The rearrangement uses TRBV10-3 and TRBJ1-1; 11 positions match TRBD1. The germline V gene has CDR1 ENHRY and CDR2 SYGVKD. The ends lost 7 bases at V and 1 base at J; junction bases unmatched: 8. The CDR3 covers 16 residues. CDR3 sequence (DNA): TGTGCCATCACAAGGACAGGGGGCGCGGAGAACACTGAAGCTTTCTTT. This sequence encodes CAITRTGGAENTEAFF.

The rearrangement joins TRBV27 to TRBJ2-3; TRBD2 matches 9 bases. V trimming: 1 base; J trimming: 1 base; junction bases outside the gene matches: 6. This CDR3 region has 17 residues. Germline values: CDR1 MNHEY, CDR2 SMNVEV (reference sequence). CDR3: CASSLFGLASRTDTQYF. The CDR3 nucleotides are TGTGCCAGCAGTTTATTTGGACTAGCGTCTCGCACAGATACGCAGTATTTT.

This chain uses TRBV5-1 with TRBJ1-6; 7 bases are a match to TRBD1. The CDR3 is 15 amino acids. V lost 1 base and J lost 7; bases outside the gene matches: 5. Germline lookup yields CDR1 SGHRS and CDR2 YFSETQ. The CDR3 DNA follows: TGCGCCAGCAGCTTGACAGGGGCCGCAAATTCACCCCTCCACTTT. It is translated as CASSLTGAANSPLHF.

This clone was seen only a few times. This sequence joins TRBV27 and TRBJ2-7, with TRBD2 matching 10 bases. CDR1 is MNHEY, CDR2 SMNVEV, per germline (reference sequence). Trimming took 5 bases from V and 4 from J; bases not matched to a gene: 8. The CDR3 spans 15 residues. This CDR3 is CASSGSGGAEYEQYF. CDR3 coding DNA: TGTGCCAGCAGTGGCAGCGGGGGGGCGGAGTACGAGCAGTACTTC.